Given below is one T cell receptor (beta chain) in context. Its antigen is as yet unknown. Only in-frame clones appear in the TCRdb table, and some are missing; sequencing was by immunoSEQ multiplex PCR. The repertoire consists of about 90,000 clones, with around four fifths occurring once and the leading ten covering under 10%. The data belong to a study of radiation and T cells in renal cell carcinoma. The time point: blood 4 weeks post-SBRT, at nephrectomy. Treatment of the sample: 15 Gy SBRT to primary tumor, nephrectomy 4 weeks later. Nephrectomy followed 15 Gy stereotactic body radiation by 4 weeks. Study results and limitations: From baseline, blood top tumor clonotypes peaked at 2 weeks post-radiation. Baseline intratumoral clonotype presence is unknown without pretreatment biopsies.

This TCR was sampled from a man aged 50 to 60 with renal cell carcinoma. The specimen comprised blood, sampled from a patient whose treatment included radiotherapy and nephrectomy.

The CDR3 coding sequence is TGTGCCAGCAGCCCTGCGGGAAGCTACATTCAGTACTTC. It is translated as CASSPAGSYIQYF. The J gene is TRBJ2-4, the V gene TRBV7-9; maybe TRBD2 (6 bases). Germline V gene data show CDR1 as SEHNR and CDR2 as FQNEAQ (reference sequence). This CDR3 is built from 13 residues. V lost 5 bases and J 8 bases, leaving 13 bases between the germline ends.